This T cell receptor (beta chain) was identified during a study of blood T cells in healthy people across ages. Turning to the study itself: Template switching captured about one barcoded beta molecule per two T cells.

This clonotype was picked up a small number of times. Donors ranged from about 6 to 90 years old and were healthy Caucasians in Russia. PCR was performed a second time for about 6 to 11 cycles using a sample-barcoded 5' primer and a J-beta primer mix. Each of the cDNA molecules was tagged by a template-switch adaptor with 12 random nucleotides. MiXCR, applied by TCRdb to the 5' RACE reads, yields one record per CDR3 protein. This table has about 2 million distinct CDR3 sequences, around half appearing once. Germline CDR1 is MNHEY and CDR2 is SVGEGT. The CDR3 length is 14 residues. Between the trimmed V and J ends, which lost 0 bases and 3 bases, there was a span of 9 bases.

The clonotype was recovered from a middle-aged woman in good health. The specimen sequenced was blood. This rearrangement joins TRBV6-2 or TRBV6-3 to TRBJ2-7; D is ambiguous. This CDR3 is CASSYSFGDYEQYF. The CDR3 DNA reads TGTGCCAGCAGTTACTCGTTTGGGGACTACGAGCAGTACTTC.